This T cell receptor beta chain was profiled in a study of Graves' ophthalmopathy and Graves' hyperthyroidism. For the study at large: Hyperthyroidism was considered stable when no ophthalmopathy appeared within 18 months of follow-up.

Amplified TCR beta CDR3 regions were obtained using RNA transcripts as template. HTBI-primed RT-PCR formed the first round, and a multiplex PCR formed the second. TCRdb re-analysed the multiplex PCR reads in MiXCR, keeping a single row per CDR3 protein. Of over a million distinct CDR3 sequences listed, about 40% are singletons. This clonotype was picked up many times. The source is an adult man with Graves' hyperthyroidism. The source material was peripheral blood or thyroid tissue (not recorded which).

DNA of the CDR3: TGTGCCAGCAGCGTTACAGGGGTAGGCGAGACCCAGTACTTC. Its translation is CASSVTGVGETQYF. This chain links TRBV9 with TRBJ2-5; 7 nucleotides match TRBD1. Germline CDR1 SGDLS, CDR2 YYNGEE. V trimming: 2 bases; J trimming: 5 bases; junction bases outside the gene matches: 6. The CDR3 runs to 14 residues.